The clone carrying this TCR beta chain was observed many times. The antigen remains undetermined. Molecular barcoded adaptors covering alpha/delta and beta/gamma chains were used on 400 to 450 ng RNA. Each CDR3 protein gets one entry after TCRdb re-called the reads with MiXCR. This table has around 130,000 distinct CDR3 sequences, under 15% appearing once. These data come from a study of read filtering for tumor transcriptome and immune sequencing. Study results and caveats: Dropping single-read clonotypes raised IR-seq and RNA-seq shared-clonotype correlation.

CDR1 and CDR2 (germline): MGHRA, YSYEKL. Trimming pared 1 base from V and 2 bases from J, leaving 7 bases between. The CDR3 totals 14 residues. The TCR was taken from a donor aged 40 or older with multiple myeloma. Specimen: a population of CD138-negative cells sorted from bone marrow. The chain recombines TRBV4-1 with TRBJ2-3; D gene ambiguous. CDR3 sequence reads: CASSQVTLTDTQYF. CDR3 bases: TGCGCCAGCAGCCAAGTTACCCTCACAGATACGCAGTATTTT.